Detailed here is one TCR beta chain. The antigen is not known. The sample originates from a study of OX40 agonist ivuxolimab in advanced cancers. Clones were sequenced by immunoSEQ multiplex PCR, and TCRdb holds only the in-frame ones, with some missing. The sample records about 94,000 clones, 80% to 90% being singletons. With V trimmed by 2 bases and J by 5 bases, 13 bases remained unmatched. This CDR3 spans 18 amino acids. Per germline, CDR1 SGHVS and CDR2 FNYEAQ. Study outcomes and limitations: In CD8+ T cells, expanded clones were on average more numerous than in CD4+.

This clonotype was obtained from an adult with an advanced solid tumor such as melanoma, head and neck, liver or kidney cancer. This sample comprised CD4+ or CD8+ T cells sorted from blood, obtained in a trial of the OX40 agonist ivuxolimab. The rearrangement uses TRBV7-6 and TRBJ2-3; the match to TRBD2 covers 10 bases. As DNA, the CDR3 is TGTGCCAGCAGCTTATTATCGGGTCTAGCGGGGGACGGAGATACGCAGTATTTT. Amino acid sequence: CASSLLSGLAGDGDTQYF.